A selection of T cell receptor beta chains follows, all from one sample in a study of T-cell memory formation after mild COVID-19. TCRdb processed the 5' RACE reads anew with MiXCR; each CDR3 protein has one entry. The repertoire has hundreds of thousands of distinct CDR3 sequences, about a fifth of them found once; the top ten carry under 15%. The material sequenced was PBMCs or a T cell subset sorted from them (not recorded which). The receptors come from an adult woman who had mild COVID-19 (a few samples of this study predate the infection). Cell type and time point are not known. Both conserved end residues are trimmed from each CDR3. A D gene is named only where the DNA matches it firmly. Clone size is stated in some rows and not others, as once, few, many or a class when expanded.

ASSVRGGDTDTQY - TRBV2 few TRBJ2-3
ASSLQTRVGEQF - TRBV12-3/TRBV12-4 few TRBJ2-1
SVVGIPGELF - TRBV29-1 - TRBJ2-2
ASSSGTGTDQETQY TRBD1 TRBV12-3/TRBV12-4 - TRBJ2-5
ASSESVDTQY - TRBV2 - TRBJ2-3
ATSDLGGGNNEQF - TRBV24-1 - TRBJ2-1
ASSFEYMNTEAF - TRBV6-5 - TRBJ1-1
ARPESKLAGKDEQY TRBD2 TRBV23-1 few TRBJ2-7
SVGGTRGSNQLQETQY - TRBV29-1 few TRBJ2-5
ASSYDHRGANYGYT TRBD1 TRBV7-2 - TRBJ1-2
ASSADIGNQPQH - TRBV7-3 - TRBJ1-5
ASSQGTGELF - TRBV12-3/TRBV12-4 many TRBJ2-2
ASSQDTSPTSTDTQY - TRBV14 - TRBJ2-3
ASSARQGVNTGELF TRBD1 TRBV7-9 - TRBJ2-2